The source of this T cell receptor beta chain is a study of blood T cells in healthy people across ages (dated by TCRdb to the mid-2010s). Describing the broader study: In model experiments, roughly one uniquely barcoded TCR beta cDNA molecule per two T cells was captured by template switching. To track age-related changes in TCR beta repertoire diversity, the study relied on deep sequencing normalized with unique cDNA molecular identifiers. The donors were split into four age groups: young (average around 15 years), middle-aged (more than 35), aged (around 67) and long-lived (roughly 86). To avoid experimental bias, donors of different ages were randomly spread across the sequencing lanes. For two donors (one aged 18 to 29 and one aged 80 or older), the study analyzed two additional independent replicas of 1 million unique cDNA reads from the same blood draw.

Including the terminal cysteine and phenylalanine, the CDR3 comprises 14 residues. This entry keeps only the CDR3 DNA: 42 bases, framed from base 1. The CDR1 and CDR2 encoded by the germline V gene are MNHNS and SASEGT. Trimming costs V 3 bases and J 4 bases, and their ends lie 10 bases apart. The donors were roughly 38 Caucasian individuals from Russia, aged roughly 6 to 100 years, who were systemically healthy. Each donor gave 8 to 10 milliliters of peripheral blood, drawn into EDTA-treated Vacutainer tubes. Ficoll-Paque density-gradient centrifugation was used to isolate PBMCs, with at least 6.5 million per sample. Trizol reagent was used to extract total RNA from the PBMCs, yielding at least 6 micrograms per sample. Naive CD45RAhigh/CD27high T cell percentages were measured by flow cytometry on a PBMC aliquot from every donor. The library was obtained by 5' RACE. The listed sequencing device is Illumina HiSeq 2500. The second PCR ran for roughly 7 to 11 cycles and used a J-beta primer mix along with a sample-barcoded 5' primer. A unique molecular identifier was introduced onto each TCR beta cDNA molecule by a template-switch 5' adaptor carrying 12 random nucleotides. At least 2.5 million CDR3-containing paired-end reads were obtained from each sample. The Mint cDNA synthesis kit, primed by a TRBC-specific oligonucleotide, was used to synthesize first-strand cDNA from all RNA. All cDNA was treated with uracil-DNA glycosylase and then went through a first 18-cycle PCR with the universal primers M1SS and BC2_uni_R. The authors processed their data as follows. For normalization, 1 million high-quality reads, each with a distinct molecular identifier, were randomly selected from each sample. Reads with shared molecular identifiers were discarded instead of being binned into consensus sequences. MiTCR, run with a Q25 quality threshold and the strictest error-elimination algorithm, handled CDR3 identification, clonotype clustering and error correction. A nonparametric unseen species model using Euler transformation provided a lower-bound estimate of total TCR beta diversity. TCRdb reprocessing: public reads trimmed at Q25 with fastp, clones called with MiXCR, in-frame beta chains kept. Each entry merges the rows of one CDR3 protein and shows their most common DNA and genes. What appears here as the V and J calls and clone size reflects TCRdb's work, not the paper's. The sample data list about 810,000 distinct CDR3 sequences, and about 34% of these were observed just once. The ten most abundant clones make up approximately 12% of the sample.

In its sample, this clonotype was seen a few times. Its antigen is still unknown. Qualities for individual bases were not recorded, and no much larger clone is one base off. On the study overall, not on this receptor specifically: The CMV infection status of donors was not known, potentially confounding age-related changes in expanded clonotypes. Compared with the aged group, the long-lived group had more naive CD4+ T cells, fewer expanded clones and increased TCR diversity, suggesting age selection. Observed TCR beta diversity per million T cells fell roughly linearly with age, and a significant reduction was already apparent by age about 43. Observed TCR beta diversity correlated strongly with the percentage of naive T cells measured by flow cytometry. Since profiling was done on bulk unsorted PBMCs, naive and antigen-experienced compartments could not be conclusively compared. Estimates of total diversity based on one million sequenced T cells were regarded as lower bounds and as underestimates.

Specimen: blood. Recombination linked TRBV6-1 to TRBJ1-5; no D gene is confidently identified. This receptor was identified in a man between 18 and 29 years old in good health. CDR3 region: CASSDLSKNQPQHF. The DNA reads TGTGCCAGCAGTGACTTGTCGAAGAATCAGCCCCAGCATTTT.